A single TCR beta chain is shown here with its context. What antigen it recognizes has not been identified. No per-base quality is available; no much larger clone lies one base away. V lost 4 bases and J lost 3 bases; the stretch between them is 13 bases long. CDR3 length: 14 amino acids, cysteine to phenylalanine. This entry keeps only the CDR3 DNA: 42 bases, framed from base 1. Via the germline V gene, CDR1 is SGHAT and CDR2 FQNNGV. Patients with a history of autoimmune disease or receiving systemic immunosuppression were excluded from the trial. In every dose cohort, peripheral blood was drawn for TCR sequencing at baseline, cycle 4 day 1, and cycle 7 day 1. The samples were drawn from a first-in-human, open-label, multicenter phase I dose-escalation trial of ivuxolimab. The trial enrolled adults with locally advanced or metastatic head and neck squamous cell, hepatocellular, melanoma or renal cell carcinoma. Before TCR sequencing, CD4+ T cells and CD8+ T cells were sorted from peripheral blood as separate populations.

To sequence the TCRbeta CDR3 region, genomic DNA was isolated from the sorted cells. TCRbeta CDR3 regions were sequenced using the immunoSEQ Assay. Held by TCRdb, this immuneACCESS table contains in-frame sequences only and omits some clones. Under half of the omission traces to an unresolved V gene where checked; the cause of the rest is unknown. The sample data list tens of thousands of clones, and roughly 80% of these were observed just once. Clones ranked in the top ten supply over 25% of the sample. This sample is drawn from a study of OX40 agonist ivuxolimab in advanced cancers. Background for the entire study: Ivuxolimab, which targeted the costimulatory receptor OX40 (CD134), was an agonistic, fully human IgG2 monoclonal antibody. Intravenous ivuxolimab was administered to patients every 2 weeks at six dose levels: 0.01, 0.1, 0.3, 1.5, 3 and 10 mg/kg. Of the approximately 53 patients in dose escalation, about 20 had hepatocellular carcinoma, about 15 had melanoma, 9 had renal cell carcinoma and 9 had head and neck cancer. In the dose-escalation cohort, around four fifths of patients were male, and the mean age was approximately 55 years, with a range of roughly 20 to 80. Patients were allowed to have had prior anti-PD-1, anti-PD-L1 or anti-CTLA-4 therapy, and 40% of the dose-escalation patients had been treated with checkpoint inhibitors. Three dose-escalation patients achieved partial responses, one with hepatocellular carcinoma and two with cutaneous melanoma. Peripheral TCRbeta sequencing was intended to test whether TCR sequence diversity was altered and clonal T-cell expansion was caused by ivuxolimab. The paper describes the monotherapy dose-escalation part (N of about 50 patients) of the phase I trial of ivuxolimab.

Study-level results and caveats: Partial responders in the 0.1-3.0 mg/kg groups had among the lowest normalized peripheral clonal expansion, especially among CD8+ T cells. After ivuxolimab, expanded clones were on average more numerous among CD8+ T cells than among CD4+ T cells. The antigen specificity of the clonally expanded peripheral T cells was not determined. Low levels of normalized T-cell clonal expansion were also shown by some nonresponding patients. At doses of 0.1 to 3.0 mg/kg, clonal expansion of both CD4+ and CD8+ blood T cells was observed from baseline to week 6.

The sequence was obtained from an adult with an advanced solid tumor such as melanoma, head and neck, liver or kidney cancer. The sample here was CD4+ or CD8+ T cells sorted from blood, taken in a trial of the OX40 agonist ivuxolimab. The rearranged segments are TRBV11-2 and TRBJ2-7; the D gene is perhaps TRBD1, from 6 matching bases. CDR3 loop: CASSWGRVDYEQYF. The base sequence is TGTGCCAGCAGCTGGGGGCGGGTAGACTACGAGCAGTACTTC.